Sequencing of this TCR beta chain was carried out in a study of early T cells in non-severe SARS-CoV-2 infection. The study's findings and limits: CD4 and private specificities were missed by VDJdb matching, which favored anti-spike CD8 responses.

This clonotype appeared many times. As yet, its antigen is unknown. Trimming pared 1 base from V and 2 bases from J, leaving 18 bases between. The CDR3 spans 18 residues. Germline lookup yields CDR1 SGHAT and CDR2 FQNNGV. TCRdb re-analysed the 5' RACE reads in MiXCR, keeping a single row per CDR3 protein. The sample lists roughly 40,000 distinct CDR3 sequences; under 8% were seen once. This clonotype originated in an adult who was a healthcare worker with PCR-confirmed SARS-CoV-2 infection or an uninfected control (not recorded which). V gene TRBV11-2 combines with J gene TRBJ1-5; a possible D gene is TRBD1 (5 bases). The sequenced material came from whole blood. The CDR3 protein is CASSLGQLISKGNQPQHF. The DNA for the CDR3 is TGTGCCAGCAGCTTAGGACAGCTCATCTCCAAAGGCAATCAGCCCCAGCATTTT.